This T cell receptor beta chain is from a study of early T cells in non-severe SARS-CoV-2 infection. The wider study: The sequenced material was bulk RNA from unsorted whole blood, and its chains were unpaired.

Molecules of cDNA were individually given unique molecular identifiers that were attached to them. TCRdb passed the 5' RACE reads through MiXCR, listing each CDR3 protein once. The repertoire includes fewer than 35,000 distinct CDR3 sequences, 9% of them detected once, and approximately 13% sits in the top ten. The CDR3 runs to 18 residues. CDR1 and CDR2 (germline): SGHTA, FQGNSA. The ends were cut back, 4 bases at V and 5 bases at J, with 23 bases in the middle. This clonotype appeared many times. The antigen is not known. Study conclusions and caveats: VDJdb-based matching was biased toward anti-spike CD8 responses and missed private and CD4 specificities.

Sequenced: whole blood. The sequence derives from an adult who was a healthcare worker with PCR-confirmed SARS-CoV-2 infection or an uninfected control (not recorded which). This chain links TRBV7-2 with TRBJ2-2; D might be TRBD1 or TRBD2, each matching 6 bases. DNA of the CDR3: TGTGCCAGCAGCTCGATACGCGGGACAAATGCCCCTACCGGGGAGCTGTTTTTT. Its translation: CASSSIRGTNAPTGELFF.